This paragraph reports one T cell receptor beta chain. The CDR3 totals 15 residues. The V segment lost 7 bases and the J segment 7 bases; nucleotides outside the gene matches: 10. Per germline, CDR1 LNHDA and CDR2 SQIVND (reference sequence). This sample was taken from a study of cytomegalovirus exposure and HLA in healthy donors. The PCR made use of 60 Vbeta and 13 Jbeta primers. Measured with immunoSEQ multiplex PCR; TCRdb has only the in-frame clones, and not every one. The sample has more than 65,000 clones, approximately 80% seen once. This receptor was obtained from a man aged 40-55 years in good health and CMV-seronegative. The sequenced sample consisted of PBMCs. The chain carries TRBV19 and TRBJ2-2, with TRBD1 matching over 9 bases. The CDR3 region is CASISQGANIGELFF. The DNA of the CDR3 is TGTGCCAGTATTTCACAGGGGGCGAATATCGGGGAGCTGTTTTTT.